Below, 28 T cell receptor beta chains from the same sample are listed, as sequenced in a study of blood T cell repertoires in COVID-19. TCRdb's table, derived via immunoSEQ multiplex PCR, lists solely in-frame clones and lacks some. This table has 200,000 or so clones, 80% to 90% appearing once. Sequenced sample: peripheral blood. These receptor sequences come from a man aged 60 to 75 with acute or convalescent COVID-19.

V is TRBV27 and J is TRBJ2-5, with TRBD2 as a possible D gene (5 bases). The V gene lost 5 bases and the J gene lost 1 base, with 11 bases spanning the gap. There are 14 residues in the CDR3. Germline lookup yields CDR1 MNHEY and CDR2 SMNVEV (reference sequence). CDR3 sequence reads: CASSTRQIQETQYF. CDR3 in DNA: TGTGCCAGCAGTACTAGACAAATCCAAGAGACCCAGTACTTC.

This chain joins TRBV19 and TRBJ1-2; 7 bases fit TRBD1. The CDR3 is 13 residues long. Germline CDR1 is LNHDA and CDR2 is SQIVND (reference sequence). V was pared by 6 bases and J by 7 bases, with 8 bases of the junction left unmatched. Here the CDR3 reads CASRDPGQSGYTF. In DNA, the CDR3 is TGTGCCAGTAGGGATCCGGGACAGAGTGGCTACACCTTC. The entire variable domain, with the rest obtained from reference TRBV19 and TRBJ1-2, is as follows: DGGITQSPKYLFRKEGQNVTLSCEQNLNHDAMYWYRQDPGQGLRLIYYSQIVNDFQKGDIAEGYSVSREKKESFPLTVTSAQKNPTAFYLCASRDPGQSGYTFGSGTRLTVV.

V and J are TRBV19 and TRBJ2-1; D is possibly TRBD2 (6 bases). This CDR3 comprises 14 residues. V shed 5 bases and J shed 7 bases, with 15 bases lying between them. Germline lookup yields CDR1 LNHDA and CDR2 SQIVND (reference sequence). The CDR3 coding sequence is TGTGCCAGTAGTGAGCCGGGACTTACAAATGAGCAGTTCTTC. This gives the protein CASSEPGLTNEQFF.

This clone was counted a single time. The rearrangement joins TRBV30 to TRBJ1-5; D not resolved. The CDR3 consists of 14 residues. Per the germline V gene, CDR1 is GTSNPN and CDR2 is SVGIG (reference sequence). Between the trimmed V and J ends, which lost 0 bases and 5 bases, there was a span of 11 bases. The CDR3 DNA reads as TGTGCCTGGAGTGTCAGGACTTTCGATCAGCCCCAGCATTTT. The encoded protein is CAWSVRTFDQPQHF.

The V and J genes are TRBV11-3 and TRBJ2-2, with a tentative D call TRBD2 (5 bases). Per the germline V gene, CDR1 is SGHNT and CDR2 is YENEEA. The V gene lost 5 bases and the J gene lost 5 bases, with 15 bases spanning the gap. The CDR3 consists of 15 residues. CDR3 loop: CASSQVGRGTGELFF. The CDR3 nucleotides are TGTGCCAGCAGCCAGGTTGGGAGAGGGACCGGGGAGCTGTTTTTT.

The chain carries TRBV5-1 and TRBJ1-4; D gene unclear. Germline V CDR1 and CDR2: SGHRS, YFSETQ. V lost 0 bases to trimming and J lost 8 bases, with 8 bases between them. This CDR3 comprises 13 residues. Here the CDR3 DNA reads TGCGCCAGCAGCTTGGGGGCTCGAGAAAAACTGTTTTTT. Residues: CASSLGAREKLFF.

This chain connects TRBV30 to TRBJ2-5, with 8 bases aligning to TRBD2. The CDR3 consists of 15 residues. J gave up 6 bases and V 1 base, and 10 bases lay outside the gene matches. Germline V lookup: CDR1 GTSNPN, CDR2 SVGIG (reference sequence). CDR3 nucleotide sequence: TGTGCCTGGAGTGCTCTCGCGGGAGGCGGAAAGACCCAGTACTTC. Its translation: CAWSALAGGGKTQYF. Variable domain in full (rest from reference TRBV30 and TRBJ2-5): SQTIHQWPATLVQPVGSPLSLECTVEGTSNPNLYWYRQAAGRGLQLLFYSVGIGQISSEVPQNLSASRPQDRQFILSSKKLLLSDSGFYLCAWSALAGGGKTQYFGPGTRLLVL.

CDR3 region: CASSHPRTGELFF. The CDR3 DNA reads as TGCGCCAGCAGCCATCCCCGGACCGGGGAGCTGTTTTTT. J is TRBJ2-2 and V is TRBV4-1; D is undetermined. The V end was cut by 3 bases, the J end by 5 bases, with 7 bases between. The CDR3 runs to 13 residues. The germline gives CDR1 MGHRA, CDR2 YSYEKL.

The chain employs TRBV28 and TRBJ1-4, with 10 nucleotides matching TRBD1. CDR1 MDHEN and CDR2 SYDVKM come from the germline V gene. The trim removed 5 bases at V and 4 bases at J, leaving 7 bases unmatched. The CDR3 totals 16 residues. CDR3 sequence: CASSARQGANNEKLFF. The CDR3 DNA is TGTGCCAGCAGTGCCAGACAGGGGGCAAATAATGAAAAACTGTTTTTT. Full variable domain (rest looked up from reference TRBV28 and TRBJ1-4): DVKVTQSSRYLVKRTGEKVFLECVQDMDHENMFWYRQDPGLGLRLIYFSYDVKMKEKGDIPEGYSVSREKKERFSLILESASTNQTSMYLCASSARQGANNEKLFFGSGTQLSVL.

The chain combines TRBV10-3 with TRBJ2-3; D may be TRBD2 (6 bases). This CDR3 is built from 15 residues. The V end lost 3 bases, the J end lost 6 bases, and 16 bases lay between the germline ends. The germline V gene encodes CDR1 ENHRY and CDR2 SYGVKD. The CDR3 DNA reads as TGTGCCATCAGTGACGGCGGGGAGAAGAGGGATACGCAGTATTTT. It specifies CAISDGGEKRDTQYF.

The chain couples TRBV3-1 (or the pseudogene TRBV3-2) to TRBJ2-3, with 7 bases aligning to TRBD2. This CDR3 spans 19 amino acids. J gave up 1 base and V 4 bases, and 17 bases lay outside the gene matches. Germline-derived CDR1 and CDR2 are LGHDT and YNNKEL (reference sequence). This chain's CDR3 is CASSRPHRHGEGCTDTQYF. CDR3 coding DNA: TGTGCCAGCAGCCGTCCCCATAGACACGGGGAGGGTTGCACAGATACGCAGTATTTT.

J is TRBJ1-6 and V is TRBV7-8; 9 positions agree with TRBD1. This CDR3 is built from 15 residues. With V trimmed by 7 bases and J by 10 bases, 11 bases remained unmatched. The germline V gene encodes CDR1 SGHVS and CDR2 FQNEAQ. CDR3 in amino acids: CASTPGTGFRSPLHF. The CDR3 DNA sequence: TGTGCCAGCACTCCCGGGACAGGGTTTAGGTCACCCCTCCACTTT.

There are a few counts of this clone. CDR3 DNA sequence: TGTGCCAGCGGGTCGGGACTCGGCTCCTACAATGAGCAGTTCTTC. Amino acids: CASGSGLGSYNEQFF. The genes are TRBV6-6 and TRBJ2-1; a weak D match, TRBD2 (6 bases). V lost 8 bases and J 0 bases, leaving 14 bases between the germline ends. The length of the CDR3 is 15 residues. CDR1 is MNHNY, CDR2 SVGAGI, per germline (reference sequence).

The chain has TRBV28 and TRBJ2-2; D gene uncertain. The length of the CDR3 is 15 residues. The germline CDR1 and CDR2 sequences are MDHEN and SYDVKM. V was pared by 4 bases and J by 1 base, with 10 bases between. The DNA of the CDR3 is TGTGCCAGCAGTTCCCCTGGGCAGAACACCGGGGAGCTGTTTTTT. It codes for CASSSPGQNTGELFF.

The CDR3 sequence is CASSGLEGNSPLHF. The DNA for the CDR3 is TGTGCCAGCAGCGGATTGGAGGGTAATTCACCCCTCCACTTT. The chain is built from TRBV7-9 and TRBJ1-6; no clear D. V was shortened by 5 bases and J by 6 bases, with 11 bases between the two germline ends. The germline gives CDR1 SEHNR, CDR2 FQNEAQ (reference sequence). The length of the CDR3 is 14 residues.

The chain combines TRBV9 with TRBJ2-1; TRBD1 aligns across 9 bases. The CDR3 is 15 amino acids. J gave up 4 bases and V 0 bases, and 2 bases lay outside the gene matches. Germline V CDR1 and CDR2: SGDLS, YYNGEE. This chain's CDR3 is CASSVAGTGYNEQFF. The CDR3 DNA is TGTGCCAGCAGCGTAGCTGGGACAGGGTACAATGAGCAGTTCTTC.

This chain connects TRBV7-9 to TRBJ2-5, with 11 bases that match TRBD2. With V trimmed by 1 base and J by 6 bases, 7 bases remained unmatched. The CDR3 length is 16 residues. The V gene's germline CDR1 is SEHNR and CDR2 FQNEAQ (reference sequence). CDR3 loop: CASSLGVLAGVQTQYF. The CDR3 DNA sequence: TGTGCCAGCAGCTTAGGAGTACTAGCGGGAGTGCAGACCCAGTACTTC.

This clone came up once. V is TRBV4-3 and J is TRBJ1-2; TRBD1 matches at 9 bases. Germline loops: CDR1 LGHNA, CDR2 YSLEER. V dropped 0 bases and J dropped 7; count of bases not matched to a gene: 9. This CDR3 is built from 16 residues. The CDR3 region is CASSQDGGDRGGGYTF. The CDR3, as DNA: TGCGCCAGCAGCCAAGATGGAGGAGACAGGGGGGGTGGCTACACCTTC.

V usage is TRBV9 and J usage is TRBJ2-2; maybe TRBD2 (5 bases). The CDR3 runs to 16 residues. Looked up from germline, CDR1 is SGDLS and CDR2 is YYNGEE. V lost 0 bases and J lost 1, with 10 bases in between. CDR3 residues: CASSVGSGVNTGELFF. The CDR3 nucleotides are TGTGCCAGCAGCGTAGGGAGCGGAGTGAACACCGGGGAGCTGTTTTTT.

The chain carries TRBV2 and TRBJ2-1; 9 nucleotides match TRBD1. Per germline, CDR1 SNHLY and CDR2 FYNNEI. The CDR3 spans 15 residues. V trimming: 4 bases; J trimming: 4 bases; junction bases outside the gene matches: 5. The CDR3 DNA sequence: TGTGCCAGCAGTGCTGACAGGGGGTCTTACAATGAGCAGTTCTTC. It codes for CASSADRGSYNEQFF.

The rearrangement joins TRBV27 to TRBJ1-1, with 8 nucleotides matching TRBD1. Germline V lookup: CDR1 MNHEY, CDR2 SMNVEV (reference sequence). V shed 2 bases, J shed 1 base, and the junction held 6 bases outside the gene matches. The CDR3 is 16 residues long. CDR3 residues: CASSLLTGTGNTEAFF. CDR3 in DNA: TGTGCCAGCAGTTTACTTACCGGGACAGGGAACACTGAAGCTTTCTTT.

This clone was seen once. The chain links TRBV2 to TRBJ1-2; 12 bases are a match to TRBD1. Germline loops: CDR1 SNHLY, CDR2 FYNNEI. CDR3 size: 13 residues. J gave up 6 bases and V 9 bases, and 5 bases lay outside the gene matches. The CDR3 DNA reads TGTGCCAGTACGGGACAGGGGGCGAATGGCTACACCTTC. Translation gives CASTGQGANGYTF.

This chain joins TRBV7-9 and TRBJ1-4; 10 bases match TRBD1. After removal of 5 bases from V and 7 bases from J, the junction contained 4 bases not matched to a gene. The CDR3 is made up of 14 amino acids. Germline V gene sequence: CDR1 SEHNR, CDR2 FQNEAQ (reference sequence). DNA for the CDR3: TGTGCCAGCAGCCAGGACAGGGGGAGTGAAAAACTGTTTTTT. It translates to CASSQDRGSEKLFF.

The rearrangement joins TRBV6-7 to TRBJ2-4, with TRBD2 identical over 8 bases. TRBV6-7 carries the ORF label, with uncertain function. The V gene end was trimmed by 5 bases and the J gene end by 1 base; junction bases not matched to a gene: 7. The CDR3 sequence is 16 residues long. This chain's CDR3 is CASSEGTRGAKNIQYF. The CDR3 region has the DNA TGTGCCAGCAGTGAGGGGACTAGAGGGGCCAAAAACATTCAGTACTTC.

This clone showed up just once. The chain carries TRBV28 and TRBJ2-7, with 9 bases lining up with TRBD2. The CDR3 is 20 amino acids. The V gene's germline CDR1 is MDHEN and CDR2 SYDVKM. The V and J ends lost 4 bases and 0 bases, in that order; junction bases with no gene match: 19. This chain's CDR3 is CASSSEERWRISGSSYEQYF. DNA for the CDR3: TGTGCCAGCAGTTCGGAGGAACGATGGCGTATTAGCGGGAGCTCCTACGAGCAGTACTTC. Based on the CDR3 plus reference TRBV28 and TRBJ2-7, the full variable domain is DVKVTQSSRYLVKRTGEKVFLECVQDMDHENMFWYRQDPGLGLRLIYFSYDVKMKEKGDIPEGYSVSREKKERFSLILESASTNQTSMYLCASSSEERWRISGSSYEQYFGPGTRLTVT.

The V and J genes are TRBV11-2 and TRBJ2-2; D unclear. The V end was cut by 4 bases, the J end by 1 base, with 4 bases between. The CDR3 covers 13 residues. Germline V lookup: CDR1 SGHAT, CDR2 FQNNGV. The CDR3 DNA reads TGTGCCAGCAGCTCAAAGAACACCGGGGAGCTGTTTTTT. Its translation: CASSSKNTGELFF.

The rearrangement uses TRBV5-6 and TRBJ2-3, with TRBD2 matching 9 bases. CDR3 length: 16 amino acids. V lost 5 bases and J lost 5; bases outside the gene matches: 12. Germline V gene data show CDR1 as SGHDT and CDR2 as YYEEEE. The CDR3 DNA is TGTGCCAGCAGTCAATCGGGTAGCGGGAGAGGAGATACGCAGTATTTT. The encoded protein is CASSQSGSGRGDTQYF.

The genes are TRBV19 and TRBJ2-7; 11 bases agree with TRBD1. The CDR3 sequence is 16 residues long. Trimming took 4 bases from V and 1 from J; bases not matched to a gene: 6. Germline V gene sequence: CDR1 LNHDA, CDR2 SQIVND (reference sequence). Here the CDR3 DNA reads TGTGCCAGTAGTACGCGGACAGGGGGCATATCCTACGAGCAGTACTTC. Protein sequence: CASSTRTGGISYEQYF.